This T cell receptor beta chain was obtained from a study of T cell repertoires in aging, cancer and after chemotherapy. Study outcomes and limitations: Compared with age-matched healthy donors, untreated hematological or solid cancer patients showed higher blood TCR clonality.

Trimming took 7 bases from V and 10 from J, leaving 17 bases between them. CDR3 length equals 13 residues. Germline-derived CDR1 and CDR2 are SEHNR and FQNEAQ (reference sequence). Only a few counts were recorded for this clonotype. The antigen is unknown. TCR beta rearrangements were amplified from peripheral blood genomic DNA. TRB rearrangements spanning V, D and J were amplified using mixed TRB-A/B primers. TCRdb fed the multiplex PCR reads into MiXCR, producing one record per CDR3 protein. The sample gives around 6,000 distinct CDR3 sequences, about 32% of which show up once; 25% to 30% is in the top ten.

The rearrangement joins TRBV7-9 to TRBJ2-1; D not certain. The TCR comes from a human donor with a blood cancer. The sequencing input was blood. Here the CDR3 reads CASTPAVVDEQFF. The CDR3, as DNA: TGTGCCAGCACCCCGGCCGTGGTGGACGAGCAGTTCTTC.